Presented here are 8 T cell receptor beta chains from one specimen sequenced in a study of cytotoxic CD8 clonotypes in ibrutinib-treated CLL. Method: immunoSEQ multiplex PCR; TCRdb's copy keeps in-frame clones and lacks some. The repertoire holds 300,000 to 350,000 clones, with more than 65% as singletons. The sample was PBMCs, taken before ibrutinib treatment. All receptors derive from a human donor with chronic lymphocytic leukemia.

This chain links TRBV2 with TRBJ1-2; D call uncertain. Trimming left V 8 bases short and J 7 bases short, with 11 bases between. The germline V gene has CDR1 SNHLY and CDR2 FYNNEI. The CDR3 runs to 11 residues. CDR3 region: CASVITAGYTF. The CDR3 nucleotides read TGTGCCAGCGTAATTACAGCTGGCTACACCTTC.

About this clone: A junction end diverges from the germline sequence, so it may reflect a read error. The chain couples TRBV9 to TRBJ1-2; D not certain. The CDR3 extends over 8 amino acids. CDR1 is SGDLS and CDR2 is YYNGEE in the germline V gene. CDR3 DNA sequence: TGTGCCAGCGGGGAGCACTCGTTC. The encoded protein is CASGEHSF.

As to this clone: The same CDR3 is also encoded by other DNA sequences in this sample. The chain is built from TRBV19 and TRBJ2-5, with unresolved D. This CDR3 contains 13 residues. V lost 3 bases, J lost 5 bases, and 10 bases lay in between. CDR1 and CDR2 from the germline V gene are LNHDA and SQIVND (reference sequence). Here the CDR3 DNA reads TGTGCCAGTAGTATCGGTCGTGAGGAGACCCAGTACTTC. Translating it yields CASSIGREETQYF.

V is TRBV18 and J is TRBJ1-5, with D hard to call. CDR1 KGHSH and CDR2 LQKENI come from the germline V gene. V lost 0 bases to trimming and J lost 0 bases, with 27 bases between them. This CDR3 spans 22 amino acids. CDR3 protein: CASSPPAEGRTPLFYSNQPQHF. The DNA for the CDR3 is TGTGCCAGCTCACCACCAGCGGAAGGCCGGACCCCTCTTTTTTATAGCAATCAGCCCCAGCATTTT.

This chain joins TRBV15 and TRBJ1-3; D gene ambiguous. V was clipped by 0 bases and J by 0 bases, with 9 bases between them. This CDR3 region has 16 residues. Germline assignment: CDR1 LNHNV and CDR2 YYDKDF (reference sequence). The CDR3 bases are TGTGCCACCAGCAGAGATACAGCGGGCTCTGGAAACACCATATATTTT. Translating it yields CATSRDTAGSGNTIYF.

The chain is built from TRBV29-1 and TRBJ1-5; unclear D gene. The V gene lost 4 bases and the J gene lost 0 bases, with 4 bases spanning the gap. Germline CDR1 is SQVTM and CDR2 is ANQGSEA. This CDR3 region has 12 residues. For the CDR3, the DNA is TGCAGCGTTGGTTATAGCAATCAGCCCCAGCATTTT. Residues: CSVGYSNQPQHF.

The gene calls are TRBV28 and TRBJ1-2; D is ambiguous. V was clipped by 6 bases and J by 3 bases, with 8 bases between them. The CDR3 sequence is 12 residues long. Germline assignment: CDR1 MDHEN and CDR2 SYDVKM. CDR3 amino acids: CASRQTDYGYTF. CDR3 DNA sequence: TGTGCCAGCAGACAGACTGACTATGGCTACACCTTC.

The rearrangement links TRBV4-3 to TRBJ2-3; 12 nucleotides agree with TRBD2. The CDR3 spans 15 residues. Per the germline V gene, CDR1 is LGHNA and CDR2 is YSLEER. The trim removed 5 bases at V and 3 bases at J, leaving 3 bases unmatched. The CDR3 DNA reads TGCGCCAGCAGCTCGACTAGCGGGAGTACAGATACGCAGTATTTT. Amino acids: CASSSTSGSTDTQYF.